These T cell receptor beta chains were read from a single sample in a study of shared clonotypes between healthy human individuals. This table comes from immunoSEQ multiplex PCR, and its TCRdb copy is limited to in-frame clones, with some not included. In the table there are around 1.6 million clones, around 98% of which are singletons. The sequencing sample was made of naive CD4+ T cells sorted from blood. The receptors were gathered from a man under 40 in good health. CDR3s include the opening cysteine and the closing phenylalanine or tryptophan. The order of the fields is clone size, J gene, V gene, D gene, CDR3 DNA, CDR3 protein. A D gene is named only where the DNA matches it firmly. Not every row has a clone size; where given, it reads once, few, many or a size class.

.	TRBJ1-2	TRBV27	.	TGTGCCAGCAGTAAGAGACAGGATGTCTATGGCTACACCTTC	CASSKRQDVYGYTF
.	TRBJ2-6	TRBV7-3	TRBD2	TGTGCCAGCAGCCAAACCGGGACTAGCGGTTACTCTGGGGCCAACGTCCTGACTTTC	CASSQTGTSGYSGANVLTF
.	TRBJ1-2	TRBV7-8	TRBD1	TGTGCCGGGGGACAGGGTGATGGCTACACCTTC	CAGGQGDGYTF
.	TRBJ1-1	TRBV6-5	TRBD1	TGTGCCAGCAGTTACCCTTCGACAGGGAGGAACACTGAAGCTTTCTTT	CASSYPSTGRNTEAFF
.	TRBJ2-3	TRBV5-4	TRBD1	TGTGCCAGCAGCGAAAACTCGGGACAGGGCAGAGATACGCAGTATTTT	CASSENSGQGRDTQYF
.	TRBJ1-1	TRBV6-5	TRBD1	TGTGCCAGCAGGGACAGGGTAAGAGGTTCCGAAGCTTTCTTT	CASRDRVRGSEAFF
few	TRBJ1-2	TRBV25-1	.	TGTGCCAGCAGTCGGGGCACAGCGTATGGCTACACCTTC	CASSRGTAYGYTF
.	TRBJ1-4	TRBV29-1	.	TGCAGCGTTGAGGTATCGGGCGAAAAACTGTTTTTT	CSVEVSGEKLFF
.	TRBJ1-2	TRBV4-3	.	TGCGCCAGCAGCCAAGATAGGCGGGGAGGGGTTGGCTACACCTTC	CASSQDRRGGVGYTF
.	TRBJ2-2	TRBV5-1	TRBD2	TGCGCCAGCAGCTTGACTAGCGCCAACACCGGGGAGCTGTTTTTT	CASSLTSANTGELFF
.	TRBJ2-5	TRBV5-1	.	TGCGCCAGCAGCTTGGCAGCTTACCAAGAGACCCAGTACTTC	CASSLAAYQETQYF
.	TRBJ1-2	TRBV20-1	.	TGCAGTGCTAGGGGAACGAAGGGCTACACCTTC	CSARGTKGYTF
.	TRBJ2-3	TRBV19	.	TGTGCCACAACCCTTCAGGGGGCTCTCGGGAGGGCAGGCACAGATACGCAGTATTTT	CATTLQGALGRAGTDTQYF
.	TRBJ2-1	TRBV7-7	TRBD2	TGTGCCAGCAGCTTAGGACTAGCGGGAGATCACAATGAGCAGTTCTTC	CASSLGLAGDHNEQFF
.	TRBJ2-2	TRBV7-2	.	TGTGCCAGCAGCTTAGGCTTCAGGATCGGGGAGCTGTTTTTT	CASSLGFRIGELFF
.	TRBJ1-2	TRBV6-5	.	TGTGCCAGCAGTTTCTTCAGACAGGCCCTCTATGGCTACACCTTC	CASSFFRQALYGYTF
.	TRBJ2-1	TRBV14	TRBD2	TGTGCCAGCAGCCCAATAGCGGGAGGGCCGGGCAATGAGCAGTTCTTC	CASSPIAGGPGNEQFF
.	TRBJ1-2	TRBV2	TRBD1	TGTGCCAGCAACGAAGGACGGACAGGGGGCAACAACGCCGATGGCTACACCTTC	CASNEGRTGGNNADGYTF